This T cell receptor beta chain was profiled in a study of shared clonotypes between healthy human individuals. Study conclusions and caveats: Estimated richness values were generally larger in naive subsets than in memory subsets. Despite large depth, rarefaction showed incomplete sorted-subset sequencing.

In the authors' methods: There were no quality scores in the junction-only immunoSEQ sequences, so filtering differed. The method was immunoSEQ multiplex PCR; TCRdb's version includes in-frame clones alone and lacks a portion of them. The D gene and trimming were derived from the DNA, and the V and J assignments and clone size from that table. The sample carries about a million clones, 65% to 80% recorded once. V lost 4 bases and J lost 0, with 13 bases in between. Germline V gene lookup returns CDR1 LNHDA and CDR2 SQIVND (reference sequence). The CDR3 has 16 amino acids. As concerns this clone: Its antigen is not known.

Specimen: memory CD4+ T cells sorted from blood. Subset given: CD45RA-negative fraction. This rearrangement joins TRBV19 to TRBJ1-3, with D uncertain. This receptor was identified in a man aged 18 to 30 in good health. CDR3 sequence (DNA): TGTGCCAGTAGTACCCAAGCATTGAGCTCTGGAAACACCATATATTTT. This gives the protein CASSTQALSSGNTIYF.